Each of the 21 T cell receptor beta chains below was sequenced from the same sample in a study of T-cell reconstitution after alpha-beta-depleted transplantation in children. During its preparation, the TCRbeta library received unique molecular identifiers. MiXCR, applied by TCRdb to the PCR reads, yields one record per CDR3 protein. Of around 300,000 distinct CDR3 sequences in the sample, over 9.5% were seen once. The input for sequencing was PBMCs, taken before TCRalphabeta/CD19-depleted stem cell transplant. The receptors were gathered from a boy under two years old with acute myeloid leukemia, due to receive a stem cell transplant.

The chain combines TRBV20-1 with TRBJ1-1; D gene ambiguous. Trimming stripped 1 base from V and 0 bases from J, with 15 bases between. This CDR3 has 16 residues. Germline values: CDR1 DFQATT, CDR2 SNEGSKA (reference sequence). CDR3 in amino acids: CSARAPWDGMNTEAFF. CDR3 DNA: TGCAGTGCTAGAGCTCCATGGGATGGGATGAACACTGAAGCTTTCTTT.

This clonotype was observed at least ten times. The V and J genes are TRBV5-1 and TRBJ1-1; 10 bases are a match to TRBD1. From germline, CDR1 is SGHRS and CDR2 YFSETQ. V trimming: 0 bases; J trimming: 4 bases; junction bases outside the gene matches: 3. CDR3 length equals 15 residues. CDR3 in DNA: TGCGCCAGCAGCTTGGTGGACAGGGGGAGCACTGAAGCTTTCTTT. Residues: CASSLVDRGSTEAFF. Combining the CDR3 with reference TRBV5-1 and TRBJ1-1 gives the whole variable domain KAGVTQTPRYLIKTRGQQVTLSCSPISGHRSVSWYQQTPGQGLQFLFEYFSETQRNKGNFPGRFSGRQFSNSRSEMNVSTLELGDSALYLCASSLVDRGSTEAFFGQGTRLTVV.

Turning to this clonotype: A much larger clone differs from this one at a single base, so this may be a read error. The CDR3 bases are TGTGCCAGCAGTTTGGACAACCCCAATGAGCAGTTCTTC. Its protein product is CASSLDNPNEQFF. The V and J genes are TRBV6-2 or TRBV6-3 and TRBJ2-1, with a tentative D call TRBD1 (5 bases). The CDR3 is made up of 13 amino acids. Germline assignment: CDR1 MNHEY and CDR2 SVGEGT. Deletions cut 4 bases from V and 6 bases from J, with 10 bases between.

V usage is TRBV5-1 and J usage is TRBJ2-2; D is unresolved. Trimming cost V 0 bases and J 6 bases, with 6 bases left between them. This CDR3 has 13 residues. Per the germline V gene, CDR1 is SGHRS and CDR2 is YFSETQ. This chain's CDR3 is CASSLGASGELFF. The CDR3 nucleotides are TGCGCCAGCAGCTTGGGGGCGTCCGGGGAGCTGTTTTTT. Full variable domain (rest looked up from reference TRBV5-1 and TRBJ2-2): KAGVTQTPRYLIKTRGQQVTLSCSPISGHRSVSWYQQTPGQGLQFLFEYFSETQRNKGNFPGRFSGRQFSNSRSEMNVSTLELGDSALYLCASSLGASGELFFGEGSRLTVL.

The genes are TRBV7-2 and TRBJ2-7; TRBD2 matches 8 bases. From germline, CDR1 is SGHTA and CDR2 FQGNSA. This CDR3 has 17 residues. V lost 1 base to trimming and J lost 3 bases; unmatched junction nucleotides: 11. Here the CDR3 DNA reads TGTGCCAGCAGCTTAGTATACAGCGGGAGCCCCCTCTACGAGCAGTACTTC. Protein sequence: CASSLVYSGSPLYEQYF. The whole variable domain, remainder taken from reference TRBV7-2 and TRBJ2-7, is GAGVSQSPSNKVTEKGKDVELRCDPISGHTALYWYRQSLGQGLEFLIYFQGNSAPDKSGLPSDRFSAERTGGSVSTLTIQRTQQEDSAVYLCASSLVYSGSPLYEQYFGPGTRLTVT.

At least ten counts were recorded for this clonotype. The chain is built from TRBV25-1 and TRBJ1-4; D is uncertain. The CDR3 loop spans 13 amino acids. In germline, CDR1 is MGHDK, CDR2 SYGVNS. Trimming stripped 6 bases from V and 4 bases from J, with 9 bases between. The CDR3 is CASSLSLNEKLFF. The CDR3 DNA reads TGTGCCAGCAGCCTGTCCCTTAATGAAAAACTGTTTTTT.

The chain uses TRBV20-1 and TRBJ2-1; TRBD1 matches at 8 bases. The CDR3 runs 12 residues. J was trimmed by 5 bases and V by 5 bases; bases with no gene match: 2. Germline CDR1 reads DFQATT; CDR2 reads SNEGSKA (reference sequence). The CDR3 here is CSAGQGDNEQFF. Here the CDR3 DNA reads TGCAGTGCTGGACAGGGTGACAATGAGCAGTTCTTC.

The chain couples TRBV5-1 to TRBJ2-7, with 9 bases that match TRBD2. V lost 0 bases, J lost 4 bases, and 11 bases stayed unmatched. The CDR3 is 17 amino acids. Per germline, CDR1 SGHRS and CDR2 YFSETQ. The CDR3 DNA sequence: TGCGCCAGCAGCTTGGATGTTGGGGGACTAGCAGCTTACGAGCAGTACTTC. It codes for CASSLDVGGLAAYEQYF. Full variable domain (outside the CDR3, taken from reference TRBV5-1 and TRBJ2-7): KAGVTQTPRYLIKTRGQQVTLSCSPISGHRSVSWYQQTPGQGLQFLFEYFSETQRNKGNFPGRFSGRQFSNSRSEMNVSTLELGDSALYLCASSLDVGGLAAYEQYFGPGTRLTVT.

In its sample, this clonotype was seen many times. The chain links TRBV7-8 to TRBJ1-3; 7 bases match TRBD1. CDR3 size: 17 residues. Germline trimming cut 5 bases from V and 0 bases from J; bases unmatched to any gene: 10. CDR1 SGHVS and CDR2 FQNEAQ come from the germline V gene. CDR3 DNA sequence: TGTGCCAGCAGCACTGGTAACCGGGACAGCTCTGGAAACACCATATATTTT. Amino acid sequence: CASSTGNRDSSGNTIYF.

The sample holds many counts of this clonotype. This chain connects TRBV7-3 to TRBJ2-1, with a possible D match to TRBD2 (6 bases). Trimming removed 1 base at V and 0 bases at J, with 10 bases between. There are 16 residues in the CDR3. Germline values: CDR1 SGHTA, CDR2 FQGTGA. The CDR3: CASSLMAGSSYNEQFF. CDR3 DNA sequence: TGTGCCAGCAGCTTAATGGCGGGGAGCTCCTACAATGAGCAGTTCTTC.

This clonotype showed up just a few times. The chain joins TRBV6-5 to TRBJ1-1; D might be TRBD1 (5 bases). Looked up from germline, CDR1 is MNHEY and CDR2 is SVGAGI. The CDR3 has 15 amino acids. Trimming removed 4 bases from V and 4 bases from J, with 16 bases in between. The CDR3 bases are TGTGCCAGCAGTTCCCTGGGTGGGGGGGGCACTGAAGCTTTCTTT. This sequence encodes CASSSLGGGGTEAFF.

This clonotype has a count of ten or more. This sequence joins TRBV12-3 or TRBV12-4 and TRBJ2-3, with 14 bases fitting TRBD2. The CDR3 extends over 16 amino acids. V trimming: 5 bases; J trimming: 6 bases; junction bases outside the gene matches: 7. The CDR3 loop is CASSPRTSGGIDTQYF. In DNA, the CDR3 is TGTGCCAGCAGTCCCCGGACTAGCGGGGGGATCGATACGCAGTATTTT.

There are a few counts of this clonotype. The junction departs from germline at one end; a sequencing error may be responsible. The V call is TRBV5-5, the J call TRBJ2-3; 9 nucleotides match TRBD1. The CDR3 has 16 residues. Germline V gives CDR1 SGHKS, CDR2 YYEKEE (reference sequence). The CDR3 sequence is CASRLAPGQGTDTQYF. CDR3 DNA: TGTGCCAGCAGGTTGGCCCCGGGACAGGGAACAGATACGCAGTATTTT. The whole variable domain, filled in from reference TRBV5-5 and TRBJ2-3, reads DAGVTQSPTHLIKTRGQQVTLRCSPISGHKSVSWYQQVLGQGPQFIFQYYEKEERGRGNFPDRFSARQFPNYSSELNVNALLLGDSALYLCASRLAPGQGTDTQYFGPGTRLTVL.

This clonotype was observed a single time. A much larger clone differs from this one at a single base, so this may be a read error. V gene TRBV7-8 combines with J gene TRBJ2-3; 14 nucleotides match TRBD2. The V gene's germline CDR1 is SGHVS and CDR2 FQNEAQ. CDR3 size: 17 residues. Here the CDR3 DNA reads TGTGCCAGCAGCCCCACGGGACTAGCGGGAGTGGGGGATACGCGGTATTTT. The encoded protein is CASSPTGLAGVGDTRYF.

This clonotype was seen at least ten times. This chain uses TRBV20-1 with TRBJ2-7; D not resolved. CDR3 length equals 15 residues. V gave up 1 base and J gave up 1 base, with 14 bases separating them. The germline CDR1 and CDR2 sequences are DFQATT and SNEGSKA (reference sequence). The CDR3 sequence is CSARGAKVRSYEQYF. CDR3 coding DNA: TGCAGTGCTAGAGGGGCGAAGGTTAGGTCCTACGAGCAGTACTTC.

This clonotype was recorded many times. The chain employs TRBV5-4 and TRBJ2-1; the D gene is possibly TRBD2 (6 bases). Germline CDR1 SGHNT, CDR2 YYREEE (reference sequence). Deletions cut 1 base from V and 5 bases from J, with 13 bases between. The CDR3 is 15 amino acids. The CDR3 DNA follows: TGTGCCAGCAGCTTGAAGTTGGGGGGAGACAATGAGCAGTTCTTC. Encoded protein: CASSLKLGGDNEQFF.

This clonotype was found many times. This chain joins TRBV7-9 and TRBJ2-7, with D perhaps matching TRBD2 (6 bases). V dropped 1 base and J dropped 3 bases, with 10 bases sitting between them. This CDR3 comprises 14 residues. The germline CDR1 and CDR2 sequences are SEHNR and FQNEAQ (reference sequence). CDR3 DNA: TGTGCCAGCAGCTTAGGACTAGAAGGCTACGAGCAGTACTTC. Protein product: CASSLGLEGYEQYF.

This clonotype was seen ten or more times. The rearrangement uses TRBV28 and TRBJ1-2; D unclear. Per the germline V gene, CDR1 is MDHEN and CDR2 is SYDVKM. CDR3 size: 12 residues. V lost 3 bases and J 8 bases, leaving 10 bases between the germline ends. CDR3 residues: CASSLGIGGYTF. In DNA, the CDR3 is TGTGCCAGCAGTTTGGGGATTGGGGGCTACACCTTC.

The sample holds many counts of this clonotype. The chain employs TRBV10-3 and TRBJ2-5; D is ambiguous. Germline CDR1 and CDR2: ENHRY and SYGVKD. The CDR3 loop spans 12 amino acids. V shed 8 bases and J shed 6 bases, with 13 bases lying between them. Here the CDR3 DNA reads TGTGCCATCGGACCGTACCCTAAGACCCAGTACTTC. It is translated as CAIGPYPKTQYF.

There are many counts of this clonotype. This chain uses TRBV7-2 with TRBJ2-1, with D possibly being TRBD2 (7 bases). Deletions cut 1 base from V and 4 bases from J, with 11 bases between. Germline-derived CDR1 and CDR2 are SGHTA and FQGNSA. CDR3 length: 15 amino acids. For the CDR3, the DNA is TGTGCCAGCAGCTTAGTGCGGGGGCCTTACAATGAGCAGTTCTTC. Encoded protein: CASSLVRGPYNEQFF.

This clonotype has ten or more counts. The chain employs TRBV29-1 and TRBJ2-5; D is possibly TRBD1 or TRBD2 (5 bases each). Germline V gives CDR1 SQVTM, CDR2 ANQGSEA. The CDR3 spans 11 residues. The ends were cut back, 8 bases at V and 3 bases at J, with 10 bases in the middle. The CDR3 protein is CSSRGEETQYF. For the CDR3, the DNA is TGCAGCTCAAGAGGGGAAGAGACCCAGTACTTC.